The TCR beta chain described here comes from a study of control samples from healthy donors and cancer patients. Some clones are missing from TCRdb's copy, which holds only in-frame ones; the method was immunoSEQ multiplex PCR. The sample yields approximately 100,000 clones, roughly 89% seen once. Sequenced: blood. The sequence came from a man aged 30 to 45 in good health.

CDR3 nucleotides: TGTGCCAGCAGATCTAGCGGGGATTACAATGAGCAGTTCTTC. Translated: CASRSSGDYNEQFF. The genes are TRBV6-5 and TRBJ2-1; 9 nucleotides line up with TRBD2. The CDR3 length is 14 residues. Germline-derived CDR1 and CDR2 are MNHEY and SVGAGI. V gave up 6 bases and J gave up 4 bases; unmatched junction bases: 4.